This T cell receptor (beta chain) appears in the sequencing data of a study of CD8+CD57+ T cells in acquired aplastic anemia. Study-level background: The average for DNA from sorted CD4+ and CD8+ cells was roughly 3 ug.

Whole-study results and caveats: Statistical testing detected no significant gap in CD8+ Simpson's diversity between patients and controls. It was found that fewer than 35 CD8+ CDR3 sequences were shared between patients and controls.

The use of genomic DNA as template underpinned the TCR beta VDJ and CDR3 profiling. One entry per CDR3 protein results from TCRdb running MiXCR on the reads. This table holds 150,000 or so distinct CDR3 sequences, approximately 52% found once. This clonotype was detected a few times. What it binds is unknown. Only patients with CD8+CD57+ cell expansion on flow cytometry were chosen for sequencing. The source material was sorted CD4+, CD8+, or CD8+CD57+ T cells (not recorded which) from PBMCs. The TCR comes from a human donor with aplastic anemia.

CDR3 protein: CATQSGDGGFVLFF. CDR3 DNA sequence: TGTGCCACCCAGAGCGGGGACGGGGGGTTTGTGTTGTTCTTC. The gene calls are TRBV24-1 and TRBJ2-1; 7 nucleotides agree with TRBD2. The V and J ends lost 9 bases and 15 bases, in that order; junction bases with no gene match: 19. CDR1 and CDR2 from the germline V gene are KGHDR and SFDVKD. CDR3 length: 14 amino acids.